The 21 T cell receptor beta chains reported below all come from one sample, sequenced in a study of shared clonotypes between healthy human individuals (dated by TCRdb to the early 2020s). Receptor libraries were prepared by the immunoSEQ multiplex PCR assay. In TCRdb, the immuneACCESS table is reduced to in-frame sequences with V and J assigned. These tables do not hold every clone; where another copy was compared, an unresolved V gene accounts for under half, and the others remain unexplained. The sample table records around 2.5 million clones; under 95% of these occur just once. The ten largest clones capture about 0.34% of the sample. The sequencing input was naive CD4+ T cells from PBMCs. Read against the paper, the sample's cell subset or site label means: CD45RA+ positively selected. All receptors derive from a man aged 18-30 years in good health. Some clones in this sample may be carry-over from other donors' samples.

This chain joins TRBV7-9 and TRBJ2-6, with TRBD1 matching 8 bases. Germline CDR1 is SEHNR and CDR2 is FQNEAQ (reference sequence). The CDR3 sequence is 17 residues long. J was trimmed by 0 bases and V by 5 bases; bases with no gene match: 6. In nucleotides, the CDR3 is TGTGCCAGCAGCCCAGGGGGCAGAAGCTCTGGGGCCAACGTCCTGACTTTC. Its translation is CASSPGGRSSGANVLTF.

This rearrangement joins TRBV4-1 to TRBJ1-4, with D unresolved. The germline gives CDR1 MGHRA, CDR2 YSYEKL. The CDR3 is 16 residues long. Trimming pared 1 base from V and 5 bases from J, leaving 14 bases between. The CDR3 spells CASSQVFDPWNEKLFF. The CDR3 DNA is TGCGCCAGCAGCCAAGTATTCGATCCCTGGAATGAAAAACTGTTTTTT.

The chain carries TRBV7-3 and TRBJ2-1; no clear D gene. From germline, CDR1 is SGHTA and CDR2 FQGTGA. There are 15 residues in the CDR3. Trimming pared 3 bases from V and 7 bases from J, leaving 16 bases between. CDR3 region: CASSFRVDLGNEQFF. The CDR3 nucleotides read TGTGCCAGCAGCTTTCGTGTGGACCTAGGGAATGAGCAGTTCTTC.

CDR3 nucleotides: TGTGCCAGCAGTTCTGAGGGACAGGGGTGGTCCGAGCAGTACTTC. It translates to CASSSEGQGWSEQYF. The chain carries TRBV28 and TRBJ2-7; 10 bases match TRBD1. Trimming removed 4 bases from V and 6 bases from J; junction bases left unmatched: 9. Germline CDR1 is MDHEN and CDR2 is SYDVKM. The CDR3 sequence is 15 residues long.

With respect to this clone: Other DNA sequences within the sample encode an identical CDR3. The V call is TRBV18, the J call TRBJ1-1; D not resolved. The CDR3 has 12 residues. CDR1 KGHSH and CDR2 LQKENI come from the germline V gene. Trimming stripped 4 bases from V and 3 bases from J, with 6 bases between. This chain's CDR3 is CASSLRDTEAFF. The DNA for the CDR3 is TGTGCCAGCTCACTCCGGGACACTGAAGCTTTCTTT. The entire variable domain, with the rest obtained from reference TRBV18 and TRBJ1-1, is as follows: NAGVMQNPRHLVRRRGQEARLRCSPMKGHSHVYWYRQLPEEGLKFMVYLQKENIIDESGMPKERFSAEFPKEGPSILRIQQVVRGDSAAYFCASSLRDTEAFFGQGTRLTVV.

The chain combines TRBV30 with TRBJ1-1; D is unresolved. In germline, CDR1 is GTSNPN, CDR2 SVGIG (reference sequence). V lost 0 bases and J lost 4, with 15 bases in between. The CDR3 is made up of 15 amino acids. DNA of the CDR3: TGTGCCTGGAGTGTGAACACAGTCCGGAGCACTGAAGCTTTCTTT. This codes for CAWSVNTVRSTEAFF.

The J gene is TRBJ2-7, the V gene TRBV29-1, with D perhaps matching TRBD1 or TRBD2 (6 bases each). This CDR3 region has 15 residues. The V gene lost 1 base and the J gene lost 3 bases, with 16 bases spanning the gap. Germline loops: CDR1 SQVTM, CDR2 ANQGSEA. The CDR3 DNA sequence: TGCAGCGTTGAAGGGTGGGGCGGAGGGGGCTACGAGCAGTACTTC. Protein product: CSVEGWGGGGYEQYF.

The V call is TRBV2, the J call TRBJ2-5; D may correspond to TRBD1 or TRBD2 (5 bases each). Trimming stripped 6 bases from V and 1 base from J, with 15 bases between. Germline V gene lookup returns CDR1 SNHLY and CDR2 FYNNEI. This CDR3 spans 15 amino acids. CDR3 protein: CASSVQPGPQETQYF. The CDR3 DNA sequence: TGTGCCAGCAGCGTCCAACCGGGGCCCCAAGAGACCCAGTACTTC.

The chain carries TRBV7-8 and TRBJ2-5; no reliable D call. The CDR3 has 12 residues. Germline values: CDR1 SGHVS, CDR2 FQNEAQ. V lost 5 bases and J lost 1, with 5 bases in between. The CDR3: CASSTLQETQYF. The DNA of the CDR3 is TGTGCCAGCAGCACCCTCCAAGAGACCCAGTACTTC.

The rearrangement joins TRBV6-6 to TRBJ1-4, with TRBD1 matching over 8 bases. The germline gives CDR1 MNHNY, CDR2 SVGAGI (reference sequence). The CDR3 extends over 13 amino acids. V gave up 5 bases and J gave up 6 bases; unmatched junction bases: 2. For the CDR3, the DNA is TGTGCCAGCAGTACAGGGGGATATGAAAAACTGTTTTTT. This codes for CASSTGGYEKLFF.

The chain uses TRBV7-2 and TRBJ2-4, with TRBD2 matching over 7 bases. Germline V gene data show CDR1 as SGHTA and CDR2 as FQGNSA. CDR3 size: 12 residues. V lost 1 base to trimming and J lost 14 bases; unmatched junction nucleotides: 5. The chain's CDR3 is CASSLGAGDKYF. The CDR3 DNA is TGTGCCAGCAGCTTAGGGGCGGGGGATAAGTACTTC. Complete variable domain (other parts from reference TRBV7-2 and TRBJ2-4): GAGVSQSPSNKVTEKGKDVELRCDPISGHTALYWYRQSLGQGLEFLIYFQGNSAPDKSGLPSDRFSAERTGGSVSTLTIQRTQQEDSAVYLCASSLGAGDKYFGAGTRLSVL.

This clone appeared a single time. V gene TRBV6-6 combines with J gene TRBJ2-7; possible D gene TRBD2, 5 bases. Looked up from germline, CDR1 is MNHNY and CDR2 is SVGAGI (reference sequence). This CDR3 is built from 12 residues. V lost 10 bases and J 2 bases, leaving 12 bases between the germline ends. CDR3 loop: CATGNKTYEQYF. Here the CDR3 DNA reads TGTGCCACGGGGAACAAAACCTACGAGCAGTACTTC.

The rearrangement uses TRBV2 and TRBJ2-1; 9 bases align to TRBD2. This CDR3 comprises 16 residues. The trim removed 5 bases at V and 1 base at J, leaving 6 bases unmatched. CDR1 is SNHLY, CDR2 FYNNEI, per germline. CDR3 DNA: TGTGCCAGCAGTCGGGCTAGCGGGATTTCCTACAATGAGCAGTTCTTC. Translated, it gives CASSRASGISYNEQFF.

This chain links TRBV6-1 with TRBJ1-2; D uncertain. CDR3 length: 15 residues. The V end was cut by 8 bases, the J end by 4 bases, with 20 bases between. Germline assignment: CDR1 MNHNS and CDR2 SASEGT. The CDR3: CASDEIPGSGYGYTF. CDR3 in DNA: TGTGCCAGCGATGAGATTCCGGGATCCGGCTATGGCTACACCTTC.

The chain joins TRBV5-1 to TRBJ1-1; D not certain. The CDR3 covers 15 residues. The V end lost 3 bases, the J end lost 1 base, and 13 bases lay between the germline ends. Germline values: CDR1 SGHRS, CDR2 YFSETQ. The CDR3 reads CASSSDPSGNTEAFF. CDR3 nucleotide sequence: TGCGCCAGCAGCTCAGACCCCTCCGGGAACACTGAAGCTTTCTTT.

CDR3 in DNA: TGTGCCAGCAGCCCAGGAGGAGGGTTTGTTGGGGAAGCTTTCTTT. It encodes CASSPGGGFVGEAFF. This chain connects TRBV7-9 to TRBJ1-1; D remains unclear. Germline assignment: CDR1 SEHNR and CDR2 FQNEAQ (reference sequence). Trimming left V 5 bases short and J 8 bases short, with 21 bases between. The CDR3 is 15 residues long. The entire variable domain, with the rest obtained from reference TRBV7-9 and TRBJ1-1, is as follows: DTGVSQNPRHKITKRGQNVTFRCDPISEHNRLYWYRQTLGQGPEFLTYFQNEAQLEKSRLLSDRFSAERPKGSFSTLEIQRTEQGDSAMYLCASSPGGGFVGEAFFGQGTRLTVV.

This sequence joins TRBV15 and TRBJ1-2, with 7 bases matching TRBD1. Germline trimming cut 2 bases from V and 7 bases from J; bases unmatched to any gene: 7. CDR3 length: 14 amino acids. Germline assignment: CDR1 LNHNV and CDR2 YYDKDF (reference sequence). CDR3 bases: TGTGCCACCAGCAGAACCACAGGGGAGGGTGGCTACACCTTC. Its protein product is CATSRTTGEGGYTF. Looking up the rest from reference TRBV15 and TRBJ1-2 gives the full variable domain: DAMVIQNPRYQVTQFGKPVTLSCSQTLNHNVMYWYQQKSSQAPKLLFHYYDKDFNNEADTPDNFQSRRPNTSFCFLDIRSPGLGDTAMYLCATSRTTGEGGYTFGSGTRLTVV.

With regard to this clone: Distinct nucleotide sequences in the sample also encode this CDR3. The CDR3 is CASSTGVYGYTF. The CDR3 DNA is TGTGCCAGCTCGACCGGGGTTTATGGCTACACCTTC. The chain recombines TRBV28 with TRBJ1-2; D unclear. Trimming removed 8 bases from V and 5 bases from J, with 12 bases in between. The CDR3 spans 12 residues. From germline, CDR1 is MDHEN and CDR2 SYDVKM.

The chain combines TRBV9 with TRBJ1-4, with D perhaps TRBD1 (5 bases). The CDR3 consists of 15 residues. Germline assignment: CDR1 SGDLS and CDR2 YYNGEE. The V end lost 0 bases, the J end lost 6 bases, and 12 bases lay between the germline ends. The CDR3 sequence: CASSVGAGQDEKLFF. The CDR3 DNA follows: TGTGCCAGCAGCGTAGGGGCAGGGCAGGATGAAAAACTGTTTTTT. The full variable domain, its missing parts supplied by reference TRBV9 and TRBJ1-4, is DSGVTQTPKHLITATGQRVTLRCSPRSGDLSVYWYQQSLDQGLQFLIQYYNGEERAKGNILERFSAQQFPDLHSELNLSSLELGDSALYFCASSVGAGQDEKLFFGSGTQLSVL.

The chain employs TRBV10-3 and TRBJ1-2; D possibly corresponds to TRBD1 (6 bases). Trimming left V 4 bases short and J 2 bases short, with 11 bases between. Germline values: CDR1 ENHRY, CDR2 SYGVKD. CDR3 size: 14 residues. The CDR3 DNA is TGTGCCATCAGTGGGGACACCTTCAACTATGGCTACACCTTC. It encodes CAISGDTFNYGYTF.

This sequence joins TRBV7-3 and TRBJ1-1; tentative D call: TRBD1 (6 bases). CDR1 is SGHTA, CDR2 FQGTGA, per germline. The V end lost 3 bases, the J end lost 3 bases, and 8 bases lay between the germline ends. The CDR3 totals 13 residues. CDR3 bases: TGTGCCAGCAGCTTTTACAGGGACACTGAAGCTTTCTTT. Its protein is CASSFYRDTEAFF. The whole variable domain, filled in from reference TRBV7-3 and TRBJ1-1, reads GAGVSQTPSNKVTEKGKYVELRCDPISGHTALYWYRQSLGQGPEFLIYFQGTGAADDSGLPNDRFFAVRPEGSVSTLKIQRTERGDSAVYLCASSFYRDTEAFFGQGTRLTVV.